The following is a TCR beta chain sequence with its context. The data originate from a study of blood T cell repertoires in COVID-19. Turning to the study itself: The origin of the acute and convalescent COVID-19 samples was the United States, Italy and Spain. PBMCs, B-cell-depleted T cells, or T cells provided the cDNA or gDNA that made up the material.

Trimming at V came to 3 bases and at J to 4 bases, leaving 10 bases not matched to a gene. CDR1 and CDR2 from the germline V gene are SGHVS and FNYEAQ. CDR3 size: 17 residues. Under the authors' procedure: It was from reference gene primer amplification that nucleated cell counts were estimated. Sequenced by immunoSEQ multiplex PCR; TCRdb stores in-frame clones only, minus some. From that table come the V and J calls and clone size; the DNA was used to work out D and trimming. This sample has some 220,000 clones, with 70% to 90% found just once. Sequenced material: peripheral blood. The J gene is TRBJ2-1, the V gene TRBV7-6; 9 bases are a match to TRBD2. The sequence was collected from a woman in her late teens or twenties who had recovered from COVID-19. CDR3 sequence: CASSFSSGGPGYNEQFF. The CDR3 coding sequence is TGTGCCAGCAGCTTCTCGAGCGGGGGGCCGGGGTACAATGAGCAGTTCTTC.